This passage covers 23 T cell receptor beta chains from one sample sequenced in a study of blood T cell repertoires in COVID-19. TCRdb's copy holds only in-frame clones and misses some; the assay was immunoSEQ multiplex PCR. Here the sample spans about 92,000 clones, 80% to 85% being singletons. Sequencing was carried out using peripheral blood. The origin of the receptors is a woman aged 80 or over with active or convalescent COVID-19.

The rearrangement uses TRBV5-4 and TRBJ2-3, with D maybe TRBD2 (5 bases). Germline loops: CDR1 SGHNT, CDR2 YYREEE (reference sequence). The CDR3 runs to 14 residues. V was shortened by 2 bases and J by 6 bases, with 13 bases between the two germline ends. The CDR3 DNA is TGTGCCAGCAGCTTCCGGGGTGGGATGGATACGCAGTATTTT. Protein product: CASSFRGGMDTQYF. Full variable domain (remainder filled in from reference TRBV5-4 and TRBJ2-3): ETGVTQSPTHLIKTRGQQVTLRCSSQSGHNTVSWYQQALGQGPQFIFQYYREEENGRGNFPPRFSGLQFPNYSSELNVNALELDDSALYLCASSFRGGMDTQYFGPGTRLTVL.

V usage is TRBV10-3 and J usage is TRBJ1-1; 7 positions agree with TRBD1. The CDR3 sequence is 14 residues long. V shed 3 bases, J shed 5 bases, and the junction held 6 bases outside the gene matches. Germline values: CDR1 ENHRY, CDR2 SYGVKD. The CDR3 protein is CAISEGQERTEAFF. In DNA form, the CDR3 reads TGTGCCATCAGTGAAGGACAGGAGCGGACTGAAGCTTTCTTT.

V usage is TRBV24-1 and J usage is TRBJ2-2; D is possibly TRBD1 (7 bases). V was pared by 3 bases and J by 1 base, with 11 bases between. Germline CDR1 and CDR2: KGHDR and SFDVKD. The CDR3 is made up of 16 amino acids. This CDR3 is CATSDRQGGNTGELFF. DNA of the CDR3: TGTGCCACCAGTGATCGACAGGGAGGGAACACCGGGGAGCTGTTTTTT.

The V gene is TRBV7-2, the J gene TRBJ2-7, with a tentative D call TRBD2 (6 bases). Trimming took off 3 bases at V and 0 bases at J, with 9 bases between the two ends. This CDR3 contains 14 residues. From germline, CDR1 is SGHTA and CDR2 FQGNSA. CDR3 DNA: TGTGCCAGCAGCTTCCGGGGGAGCTCCTACGAGCAGTACTTC. The encoded protein is CASSFRGSSYEQYF.

V and J are TRBV24-1 and TRBJ2-1, with 7 bases identical to TRBD2. The germline CDR1 and CDR2 sequences are KGHDR and SFDVKD. The CDR3 is 16 residues long. The trim removed 4 bases at V and 0 bases at J, leaving 5 bases unmatched. DNA of the CDR3: TGTGCCACCAGTGACCCTACTAGCGACTCCTACAATGAGCAGTTCTTC. Translating it yields CATSDPTSDSYNEQFF.

The rearrangement uses TRBV6-1 and TRBJ1-5; D perhaps matches TRBD1 (6 bases). Trimming pared 2 bases from V and 3 bases from J, leaving 14 bases between. Germline V lookup: CDR1 MNHNS, CDR2 SASEGT. This CDR3 has 16 residues. DNA for the CDR3: TGTGCCAGCAGTGAATCGGGCAGGGGATCCAATCAGCCCCAGCATTTT. Encoded protein: CASSESGRGSNQPQHF.

V usage is TRBV29-1 and J usage is TRBJ2-7; 8 bases agree with TRBD2. The CDR3 loop spans 13 amino acids. From germline, CDR1 is SQVTM and CDR2 ANQGSEA. V shed 3 bases and J 2 bases; nucleotides not matched to a gene: 3. CDR3 sequence: CSVEREATYEQYF. The CDR3 bases are TGCAGCGTTGAGCGGGAGGCCACCTACGAGCAGTACTTC.

V usage is TRBV19 and J usage is TRBJ1-3; no reliable D call. The CDR3 totals 15 residues. Germline V gives CDR1 LNHDA, CDR2 SQIVND (reference sequence). Deletions cut 3 bases from V and 0 bases from J, with 9 bases between. The CDR3 loop is CASSMYYPSGNTIYF. DNA of the CDR3: TGTGCCAGTAGTATGTACTACCCCTCTGGAAACACCATATATTTT. Based on the CDR3 plus reference TRBV19 and TRBJ1-3, the full variable domain is DGGITQSPKYLFRKEGQNVTLSCEQNLNHDAMYWYRQDPGQGLRLIYYSQIVNDFQKGDIAEGYSVSREKKESFPLTVTSAQKNPTAFYLCASSMYYPSGNTIYFGEGSWLTVV.

The J gene is TRBJ1-2, the V gene TRBV27; no definite D call. Germline V CDR1 and CDR2: MNHEY, SMNVEV (reference sequence). CDR3 length: 15 residues. V lost 8 bases and J lost 4, with 20 bases in between. CDR3 DNA sequence: TGTGCCAGCGGCCCGGGAGGAGGAGGGCGCTATGGCTACACCTTC. It translates to CASGPGGGGRYGYTF.

This chain uses TRBV30 with TRBJ2-7, with 10 bases lining up with TRBD1. The CDR3 contains 14 residues. In germline, CDR1 is GTSNPN, CDR2 SVGIG (reference sequence). With 4 bases clipped from V and 3 bases from J, the junction kept 6 bases outside the gene matches. CDR3 sequence (DNA): TGTGCCTGGACCTTCGGGACAGGGGACTACGAGCAGTACTTC. Its protein is CAWTFGTGDYEQYF.

This clone was counted a single time. The chain carries TRBV7-6 and TRBJ2-5; unclear D gene. Germline loops: CDR1 SGHVS, CDR2 FNYEAQ. The length of the CDR3 is 12 residues. Deletions cut 5 bases from V and 0 bases from J, with 4 bases between. CDR3 residues: CASSQDQETQYF. CDR3 bases: TGTGCCAGCAGCCAGGACCAAGAGACCCAGTACTTC.

The chain employs TRBV10-2 and TRBJ2-7; no reliable D call. The CDR3 spans 10 residues. Germline V gene sequence: CDR1 WSHSY, CDR2 SAAADI. V was cut by 8 bases and J by 7 bases, with 9 bases left in between. The CDR3 sequence: CASGQMEQYF. CDR3 sequence (DNA): TGCGCCAGCGGCCAGATGGAGCAGTACTTC.

The chain combines TRBV9 with TRBJ2-7; 11 positions match TRBD1. Looked up from germline, CDR1 is SGDLS and CDR2 is YYNGEE. This CDR3 contains 15 residues. V was pared by 3 bases and J by 2 bases, with 4 bases of the junction left unmatched. The CDR3 region has the DNA TGTGCCAGCAGCGCGGACAGGGGGCAAACCTACGAGCAGTACTTC. Its translation is CASSADRGQTYEQYF.

The chain uses TRBV18 and TRBJ2-7; D possibly corresponds to TRBD1 (5 bases). Deletions cut 0 bases from V and 5 bases from J, with 11 bases between. This CDR3 has 14 residues. From germline, CDR1 is KGHSH and CDR2 LQKENI. CDR3 region: CASSPPGRAHEQYF. DNA of the CDR3: TGTGCCAGCTCACCACCAGGCAGGGCCCACGAGCAGTACTTC. The full variable domain, its missing parts supplied by reference TRBV18 and TRBJ2-7, is NAGVMQNPRHLVRRRGQEARLRCSPMKGHSHVYWYRQLPEEGLKFMVYLQKENIIDESGMPKERFSAEFPKEGPSILRIQQVVRGDSAAYFCASSPPGRAHEQYFGPGTRLTVT.

The chain carries TRBV24-1 and TRBJ2-2; 7 bases line up with TRBD1. Germline CDR1 is KGHDR and CDR2 is SFDVKD. With 6 bases clipped from V and 4 bases from J, the junction kept 1 base outside the gene matches. The CDR3 extends over 13 amino acids. This CDR3 reads CATSPGGTGELFF. CDR3 nucleotides: TGTGCCACCAGTCCAGGGGGCACCGGGGAGCTGTTTTTT.

In this sample, this clone turned up once. The chain has TRBV29-1 and TRBJ2-1; 10 bases are a match to TRBD2. Germline V gene sequence: CDR1 SQVTM, CDR2 ANQGSEA. The length of the CDR3 is 15 residues. V lost 6 bases, J lost 4 bases, and 9 bases stayed unmatched. Here the CDR3 reads CSVKEGLAVYNEQFF. CDR3 in DNA: TGCAGCGTAAAGGAAGGACTAGCGGTGTACAATGAGCAGTTCTTC.

The chain joins TRBV7-9 to TRBJ2-7; possibly TRBD1 for D (5 bases). The germline V and J ends were trimmed by 1 base and 7 bases, with 11 bases remaining between them. The CDR3 totals 13 residues. The V gene's germline CDR1 is SEHNR and CDR2 FQNEAQ (reference sequence). The CDR3 bases are TGTGCCAGCAGCTTAGAAATTAAGGGGGAGCAGTACTTC. Translation: CASSLEIKGEQYF.

V is TRBV27 and J is TRBJ1-2; 7 bases map to TRBD1. The CDR3 is made up of 15 amino acids. The germline V gene encodes CDR1 MNHEY and CDR2 SMNVEV (reference sequence). The junction had 9 bases not matched to a gene; V was cut back by 4 bases and J by 4 bases. CDR3 sequence reads: CASSSRTGIGYGYTF. In DNA form, the CDR3 reads TGTGCCAGCAGTTCCCGGACAGGCATAGGCTATGGCTACACCTTC.

This chain links TRBV2 with TRBJ2-3; D is uncertain. The CDR3 extends over 11 amino acids. Per the germline V gene, CDR1 is SNHLY and CDR2 is FYNNEI. Trimming took 3 bases from V and 7 from J, leaving 5 bases between them. This CDR3 is CASSDSYTQYF. The CDR3 bases are TGTGCCAGCAGTGATAGCTATACGCAGTATTTT.

The CDR3 here is CASSAGTGGEETQYF. As DNA, the CDR3 is TGCGCCAGCAGCGCGGGGACAGGGGGGGAAGAGACCCAGTACTTC. The chain has TRBV5-1 and TRBJ2-5; 11 bases agree with TRBD1. CDR3 length: 15 residues. The V gene end was trimmed by 4 bases and the J gene end by 3 bases; junction bases not matched to a gene: 5. Looked up from germline, CDR1 is SGHRS and CDR2 is YFSETQ.

The CDR3 nucleotides are TGTGCCAGCAGCCCAAATGCAGGGTCTGGCTACACCTTC. This translates into CASSPNAGSGYTF. The rearrangement links TRBV11-1 to TRBJ1-2, with D possibly TRBD1 on 5 matching bases. CDR1 and CDR2 (germline): SGHAT, FQDESV (reference sequence). This CDR3 contains 13 residues. V lost 5 bases to trimming and J lost 7 bases, with 14 bases between them.

This clone was picked up a small number of times. This chain joins TRBV5-1 and TRBJ2-7; D uncertain. Germline V CDR1 and CDR2: SGHRS, YFSETQ. Trimming cost V 4 bases and J 0 bases, with 20 bases left between them. This CDR3 contains 17 residues. CDR3 DNA sequence: TGCGCCAGCAGCCCCCCAAACCGATTCTCCAGCTCCTACGAGCAGTACTTC. This translates into CASSPPNRFSSSYEQYF.

In its sample, this clone was seen a few times. This chain connects TRBV18 to TRBJ2-7; 8 bases map to TRBD1. The germline V gene encodes CDR1 KGHSH and CDR2 LQKENI. CDR3 size: 15 residues. The V and J ends lost 2 bases and 2 bases, in that order; junction bases with no gene match: 5. The DNA for the CDR3 is TGTGCCAGCTCACCAGGGACAGGTTCGACCTACGAGCAGTACTTC. Translation: CASSPGTGSTYEQYF.